The rows below give T cell receptor beta chains drawn from one sample of a study of CD8 T cells in ankylosing spondylitis. TCRdb analysed the 5' RACE reads with MiXCR anew, one entry per CDR3 protein. The sample has approximately 400,000 distinct CDR3 sequences, about a sixth seen once; the top ten hold approximately 0.97%. Input material: blood, either unsorted or a sorted T cell fraction (not recorded which). These receptors were obtained from a male donor with ankylosing spondylitis. Each CDR3 is given with its conserved first and last residue. The order of the fields is V gene, J gene, D gene, clone size, CDR3 DNA, CDR3 protein. A D gene is named only where the DNA matches it firmly. Expanded clones are given a class, and other clones once, few, many or no size at all.

V: TRBV2
J: TRBJ1-1
D: TRBD1
size: few
DNA: TGTGCCAGCAGCAGAGCCGGACAGGGACATGAAGCTTTCTTT
CDR3: CASSRAGQGHEAFF

V: TRBV3-1
J: TRBJ1-6
D: TRBD1
size: -
DNA: TGTGCCAGCAGCCAAGATCCGACAGGGTATAATTCACCCCTCCACTTT
CDR3: CASSQDPTGYNSPLHF

V: TRBV3-1
J: TRBJ2-5
D: TRBD1
size: -
DNA: TGTGCCAGCAGCCAAGGAGACAGGGCTTTACAAGAGACCCAGTACTTC
CDR3: CASSQGDRALQETQYF

V: TRBV27
J: TRBJ2-1
D: -
size: -
DNA: TGTGCCAGCAGGGGATCGACCTACAATGAGCAGTTCTTC
CDR3: CASRGSTYNEQFF

V: TRBV6-1
J: TRBJ2-5
D: -
size: few
DNA: TGTGCCAGCAGTGAAGTTCTAGTGGGGTACGAGACCCAGTACTTC
CDR3: CASSEVLVGYETQYF

V: TRBV20-1
J: TRBJ2-5
D: -
size: -
DNA: TGCAGTGCTGGACCTAGCGAGGGCACCCAGTACTTC
CDR3: CSAGPSEGTQYF

V: TRBV7-9
J: TRBJ2-5
D: -
size: many
DNA: TGTGCCAGCAGCTTACGACAACAAGAGACCCAGTACTTC
CDR3: CASSLRQQETQYF

V: TRBV28
J: TRBJ2-2
D: TRBD1
size: few
DNA: TGTGCCAGCAGTTGGCAGGGACAGGGTAACACCGGGGAGCTGTTTTTT
CDR3: CASSWQGQGNTGELFF

V: TRBV27
J: TRBJ1-4
D: -
size: -
DNA: TGTGCCACCAGTGACTTTAATAATGAAAAACTGTTTTTT
CDR3: CATSDFNNEKLFF

V: TRBV12-3/TRBV12-4
J: TRBJ1-6
D: -
size: few
DNA: TGTGCCAGTGGACAGACTAATTCACCCCTCCACTTT
CDR3: CASGQTNSPLHF

V: TRBV9
J: TRBJ1-1
D: -
size: -
DNA: TGTGCCAGCAGCGCCCAGGGTAGGACTGAAGCTTTCTTT
CDR3: CASSAQGRTEAFF

V: TRBV30
J: TRBJ1-2
D: -
size: few
DNA: TGTGCCTGGAGGGGGACATCGGCCTATGGCTACACCTTC
CDR3: CAWRGTSAYGYTF

V: TRBV6-1
J: TRBJ2-3
D: TRBD2
size: few
DNA: TGTGCCAGCGGACTAGCGGGGGGGACAGATACGCAGTATTTT
CDR3: CASGLAGGTDTQYF

V: TRBV12-3/TRBV12-4
J: TRBJ2-7
D: -
size: -
DNA: TGTGCCAGCAGTTTCTCCAGCAGGGATTACTACGAGCAGTACTTC
CDR3: CASSFSSRDYYEQYF

V: TRBV5-1
J: TRBJ1-6
D: TRBD1
size: -
DNA: TGCGCCAGCAGGCCTCCGGGACAGGGGAATTCACCCCTCCACTTT
CDR3: CASRPPGQGNSPLHF

V: TRBV12-3/TRBV12-4
J: TRBJ1-6
D: -
size: few
DNA: TGTGCCAGCAGTTCCCGGGGAGGGGGAGGGAGGAATTCACCCCTCCACTTT
CDR3: CASSSRGGGGRNSPLHF

V: TRBV20-1
J: TRBJ2-3
D: TRBD2
size: -
DNA: TGCAGTGCTAGCGGGGGGGACGCCGGTACGCAGTATTTT
CDR3: CSASGGDAGTQYF

V: TRBV19
J: TRBJ2-3
D: TRBD2
size: -
DNA: TGTGCCACCACGCGAGCGGGAGGGCGGACAGATACGCAGTATTTT
CDR3: CATTRAGGRTDTQYF

V: TRBV12-3/TRBV12-4
J: TRBJ2-5
D: TRBD1
size: many
DNA: TGTGCCAGCAATTCAGGGGGCGGTGGTCCCCAAGAGACCCAGTACTTC
CDR3: CASNSGGGGPQETQYF

V: TRBV7-8
J: TRBJ1-5
D: -
size: many
DNA: TGTGCCAGCAGCATAACGGGGTATAGCAATCAGCCCCAGCATTTT
CDR3: CASSITGYSNQPQHF

V: TRBV12-3/TRBV12-4
J: TRBJ1-4
D: TRBD1
size: -
DNA: TGTGCCAGCAGTTTTGGACAGGGGGGGTTGATTGGTGAAAAACTGTTTTTT
CDR3: CASSFGQGGLIGEKLFF

V: TRBV2
J: TRBJ2-1
D: TRBD2
size: once
DNA: TGTGCCAGCAGTAACCTAGCGGCGGACTACAATGAGCAGTTCTTC
CDR3: CASSNLAADYNEQFF

V: TRBV27
J: TRBJ2-1
D: -
size: many
DNA: TGTGCCAGTACTCGGAGCAATGAGCAGTTCTTC
CDR3: CASTRSNEQFF

V: TRBV7-9
J: TRBJ1-1
D: TRBD1
size: -
DNA: TGTGCCAGCAGCCCCAAAGACAGGGAGATTGAAGCTTTCTTT
CDR3: CASSPKDREIEAFF

V: TRBV12-3/TRBV12-4
J: TRBJ2-7
D: TRBD2
size: few
DNA: TGTGCCAGCAAAAGACTAGCGGGAAGCTACGAGCAGTACTTC
CDR3: CASKRLAGSYEQYF

V: TRBV7-2
J: TRBJ2-7
D: TRBD1
size: -
DNA: TGTGCCAGCAGCTTCGGGACAGCTGCTTACTACGAGCAGTACTTC
CDR3: CASSFGTAAYYEQYF

V: TRBV5-6
J: TRBJ1-5
D: -
size: -
DNA: TGTGCCAGCAGCTTGGCCATGGGGCAGGGCGGTCAGCCCCAGCATTTT
CDR3: CASSLAMGQGGQPQHF

V: TRBV12-3/TRBV12-4
J: TRBJ1-3
D: -
size: many
DNA: TGTGCCAGTTCCGGTCTCTCTGGAAACACCATATATTTT
CDR3: CASSGLSGNTIYF

V: TRBV6-1
J: TRBJ2-7
D: TRBD1
size: -
DNA: TGTGCCAGCAGCCCCCTCCAGACAGGGGGCGAGCAGTACTTC
CDR3: CASSPLQTGGEQYF

V: TRBV15
J: TRBJ2-3
D: TRBD2
size: -
DNA: TGTGCCACCAGCCTGGGACTAGCGGCAAGCACAGATACGCAGTATTTT
CDR3: CATSLGLAASTDTQYF

V: TRBV5-1
J: TRBJ2-2
D: TRBD2
size: few
DNA: TGCGCCAGCAGCCTGACTAGCGGTGGGGAGCTGTTTTTT
CDR3: CASSLTSGGELFF

V: TRBV29-1
J: TRBJ2-5
D: -
size: many
DNA: TGCAGCGTTCTCCCCACTACACGACAGAAAGAGACCCAGTACTTC
CDR3: CSVLPTTRQKETQYF

V: TRBV4-2
J: TRBJ2-7
D: -
size: many
DNA: TGTGCCAGCAGCCAGTTATACGATTCCTACGAGCAGTACTTC
CDR3: CASSQLYDSYEQYF

V: TRBV5-1
J: TRBJ2-3
D: -
size: -
DNA: TGCGCCAGCAGCTTCGAACGGACAGATACGCAGTATTTT
CDR3: CASSFERTDTQYF

V: TRBV9
J: TRBJ1-6
D: TRBD1
size: -
DNA: TGTGCCAGCAGCGCTCGGACAGGGGATTCACCCCTCCACTTT
CDR3: CASSARTGDSPLHF

V: TRBV4-1
J: TRBJ2-7
D: TRBD2
size: many
DNA: TGCGCCAGCAGCCAACCTACTAGCGGGAGGTACTACGAGCAGTACTTC
CDR3: CASSQPTSGRYYEQYF

V: TRBV7-2
J: TRBJ1-6
D: -
size: few
DNA: TGTGCCAGCAGCTTAGGGGTGGGCAGTAAATCACCCCTCCACTTT
CDR3: CASSLGVGSKSPLHF

V: TRBV7-9
J: TRBJ1-1
D: TRBD1
size: many
DNA: TGTGCCAGCAGCCCGGCCAGGGGGAAAGGCACTGAAGCTTTCTTT
CDR3: CASSPARGKGTEAFF

V: TRBV5-1
J: TRBJ2-4
D: -
size: few
DNA: TGCGCCAGCAGCTTGGCCATGGGGGGAAACATTCAGTACTTC
CDR3: CASSLAMGGNIQYF

V: TRBV7-2
J: TRBJ2-4
D: -
size: few
DNA: TGTGCCAGCAGCTTAGAGGCTAACATTCAGTACTTC
CDR3: CASSLEANIQYF

V: TRBV5-1
J: TRBJ2-5
D: TRBD2
size: few
DNA: TGCGCCAGCAGCACGGGACTAGCGGCTCAAGAGACCCAGTACTTC
CDR3: CASSTGLAAQETQYF

V: TRBV5-1
J: TRBJ2-1
D: TRBD1
size: -
DNA: TGCGCCAGCAGCTTAGACCAGGGGGTGGAGAATGAGCAGTTCTTC
CDR3: CASSLDQGVENEQFF

V: TRBV15
J: TRBJ2-3
D: TRBD1
size: -
DNA: TGTGCCACCAGCAAAGGGACAGCACCCACAGATACGCAGTATTTT
CDR3: CATSKGTAPTDTQYF

V: TRBV5-1
J: TRBJ2-1
D: TRBD2
size: many
DNA: TGCGCCAGCAGCTTGGGGGCTAGCGGGAGGAATGAGCAGTTCTTC
CDR3: CASSLGASGRNEQFF

V: TRBV2
J: TRBJ2-1
D: TRBD2
size: few
DNA: TGTGCCAGCGGGCGGGAGAAAAACAATGAGCAGTTCTTC
CDR3: CASGREKNNEQFF

V: TRBV28
J: TRBJ2-1
D: -
size: -
DNA: TGTGCCAGCAGTTTATTGGATCGGCCAGAGCAGTTCTTC
CDR3: CASSLLDRPEQFF

V: TRBV28
J: TRBJ2-2
D: -
size: -
DNA: TGTGCCAGCAGTTTTCTGGGGGTCGCGAACACCGGGGAGCTGTTTTTT
CDR3: CASSFLGVANTGELFF

V: TRBV7-2
J: TRBJ2-4
D: -
size: -
DNA: TGTGCCAGCAGCTTAGCTGGGGATTCCAAAAACATTCAGTACTTC
CDR3: CASSLAGDSKNIQYF

V: TRBV7-9
J: TRBJ2-1
D: -
size: few
DNA: TGTGCCAGCAGCTTAGCAGGGAGGTCCTACAATGAGCAGTTCTTC
CDR3: CASSLAGRSYNEQFF